This record covers a single T cell receptor (beta chain). The authors' processing: Cell counts per sample came from amplifying reference gene primers. The repertoire was sequenced with immunoSEQ multiplex PCR; TCRdb's copy has only in-frame clones and lacks some. That table supplies the V and J calls and clone size; D and trimming were determined from the DNA. The sample includes 240,000 or so clones, roughly four fifths seen only once; the top ten take roughly 10%. The sample originates from a study of blood T cell repertoires in COVID-19. Overall study: Researchers got acute and convalescent COVID-19 samples from the United States, Italy and Spain. PBMCs, B-cell-depleted T cells, or T cells were the source of the cDNA or gDNA that made up the material.

The CDR3 has 16 amino acids. Sample: peripheral blood. The TCR was taken from a woman older than 75 with acute or convalescent COVID-19. The chain combines TRBV1 with TRBJ1-4. TRBV1 is deemed a pseudogene. The CDR3 DNA is TGCACCAGCAGCCAAGATACCGGGATCGGGGGGGAAAAACTGTTTTTT. The encoded protein is CTSSQDTGIGGEKLFF.